The TCR beta chain under discussion was sequenced for a study of shared clonotypes between healthy human individuals (dated by TCRdb to 2020 to 2021). Study-level background: The cohort included a few men and two women between 18 and 49 years of age. Per donor, leukapheresis produced somewhere between about 0.94 and 8.9 billion PBMCs. For each donor, CD4 naive and CD4 memory were each given three plates, CD8 naive was given two plates, and CD8 memory was given one plate. To increase sequencing depth and limit assay-specific biases, TCR repertoire library preparation and sequencing were carried out by different laboratories using diverse techniques. To estimate repertoire size and how much clonotypes are shared between individuals, the study performed deep sequencing of blood TCR repertoires from about five healthy adults. Findings and caveats that apply to the study as a whole: Incomplete sequencing was indicated by rarefaction of sorted-subset datasets, despite the large sequencing depth. Estimated clonotype richness was generally larger for naive than for memory subsets. The genetic and exposure-history diversity represented was limited by the small number of donors. Pairwise subsampling indicated that sequencing depth was expected to affect the degree of clonotype sharing among donors. Compared with non-shared clonotypes, clonotypes shared by all four sorted-subset donors had higher generation probabilities. Across several donors, roughly 5% of naive CD4, roughly 3.5% of naive CD8, under 2.5% of memory CD4, and 0.4% to 0.45% of memory CD8 clonotypes were shared. Sampling was restricted to blood, and TCR repertoires in tissue are likely to differ from TCR repertoires in blood.

Using the deep immunoSEQ assay, multiplex PCR amplified TCR CDR3 regions from genomic DNA. For each cell subset, the extracted genomic DNA was distributed evenly across all wells of several immunoSEQ 96-well plates, and each plate served as one replicate. For sorted subsets, each replicate PCR was loaded with roughly 200 ng genomic DNA, equivalent to 32,000 or so T cell genomes. The purified libraries were quantified using a Qubit 3.0 fluorometer, sized with a Bioanalyzer 2100, and then quantified again using the KAPA Library Quantification kit. Every immunoSEQ 96-well plate was sequenced on a dedicated single-read 150-cycle Illumina NextSeq 550 flow cell. The authors processed their data as follows. The immunoSEQ output contained only junctional sequences without quality scores, so filtering could not match that applied to full-length reads. Sequences were annotated with PyIR, a Python wrapper for IgBLAST v1.9, using IMGT germline references to assign V/J genes and CDR3. Any read was removed if the V/J assignment was weak (E-value above 1e-6), the CDR3 was missing, or the read contained stop codons, out-of-frame junctions, or ambiguous translated residues. V3J clonotypes were defined by identical inferred V gene, J gene, and CDR3 amino acid sequence. Percentage overlap between repertoires was computed as shared unique clonotypes divided by the size of the smaller repertoire. Three approaches were used to assess repertoire richness: RTK rarefaction, the Chao1 estimator, and Recon v2.1 estimates of unobserved clonotypes. OLGA was used to compute generation probabilities for all TCRbeta clonotypes that the gDNA method yielded from several donors. Drawn from immuneACCESS, this table holds only the in-frame rearrangements with V and J called that TCRdb kept. Clones are partly lost; checked studies trace under half to an unresolved V gene and leave the rest unexplained. D and trimming were read from the DNA, whereas the V and J calls and clone size are those reported in that table. This sample gives roughly 2.5 million clones in total; approximately 90% of them show up just once. The ten largest account for 0.11% to 0.15% of the sample.

The donors were healthy, HIV-negative adults who had no recently reported acute infections or vaccinations. Only Caucasian adults living in Nashville, Tennessee, USA were represented among the donors. CD4+ T cells were enriched by magnetic negative selection; naive cells were then positively selected on CD45RA, and the negative fraction formed the memory subset. After blood collection by leukapheresis, PBMCs were isolated using Ficoll-Histopaque density gradient centrifugation and then cryopreserved in the vapor phase of liquid nitrogen. Purity and quantity of every magnetically sorted T cell population were checked by analytical flow cytometry. Genomic DNA was isolated from each sorted fraction and quantified by UV absorbance on a Nanodrop 2000c. For this clone: It lacks a known antigen. No much larger clone exists at a distance of one base, and base qualities are not known.

There are 16 amino acids in the CDR3, from cysteine to phenylalanine inclusive. Of all the DNA, just the CDR3 is kept, 48 bases in frame from base 1. Trimming removed 2 bases from V and 5 bases from J; the gene matches leave 9 bases unexplained. CDR1 and CDR2 (SGHTA, FQGNSA) derive from the germline V gene. This sequence originates from a man aged 18 to 29 in good health. The rearranged segments are TRBV7-2 and TRBJ2-5; 9 of the junction bases match TRBD2. The sequenced sample consisted of naive CD4+ T cells sorted from blood. The intended sense of this specimen's cell subset or site label: CD45RA+ positively selected. The nucleotides are TGTGCCAGCAGCTTACCTGGCGGGAGGGCCGGGGAGACCCAGTACTTC. It translates to CASSLPGGRAGETQYF.